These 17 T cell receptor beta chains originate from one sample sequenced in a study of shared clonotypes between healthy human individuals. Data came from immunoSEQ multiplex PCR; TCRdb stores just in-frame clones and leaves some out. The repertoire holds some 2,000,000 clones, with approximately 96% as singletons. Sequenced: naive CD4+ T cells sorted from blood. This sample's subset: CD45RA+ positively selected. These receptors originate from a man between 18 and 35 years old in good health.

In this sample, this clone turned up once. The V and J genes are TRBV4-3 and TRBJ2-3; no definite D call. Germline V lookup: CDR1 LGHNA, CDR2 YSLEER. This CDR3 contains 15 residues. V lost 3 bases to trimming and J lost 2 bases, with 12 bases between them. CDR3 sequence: CASSQSGQATDTQYF. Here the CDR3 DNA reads TGCGCCAGCAGCCAGTCTGGTCAAGCCACAGATACGCAGTATTTT.

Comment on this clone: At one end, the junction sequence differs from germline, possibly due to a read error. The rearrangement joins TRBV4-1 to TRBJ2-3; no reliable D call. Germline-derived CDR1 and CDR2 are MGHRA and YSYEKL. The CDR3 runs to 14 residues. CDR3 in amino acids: CASRQLVPTDTQYF. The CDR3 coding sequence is TGCGCCAGCCGCCAGTTGGTCCCTACAGATACGCAGTATTTT.

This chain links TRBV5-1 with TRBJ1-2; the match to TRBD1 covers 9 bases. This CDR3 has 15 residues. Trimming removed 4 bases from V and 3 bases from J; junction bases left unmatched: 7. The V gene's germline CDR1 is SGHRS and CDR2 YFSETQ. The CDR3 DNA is TGCGCCAGCAGCGATTTGGACAGGGGTGACTATGGCTACACCTTC. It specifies CASSDLDRGDYGYTF.

The CDR3 sequence is CASSAQGATNEKLFF. The CDR3 DNA reads as TGTGCCAGCTCAGCACAGGGGGCAACTAATGAAAAACTGTTTTTT. The chain is built from TRBV18 and TRBJ1-4, with 8 bases aligning to TRBD1. Germline loops: CDR1 KGHSH, CDR2 LQKENI. J lost 0 bases, V lost 5 bases, and 2 bases had no gene match. The CDR3 extends over 15 amino acids.

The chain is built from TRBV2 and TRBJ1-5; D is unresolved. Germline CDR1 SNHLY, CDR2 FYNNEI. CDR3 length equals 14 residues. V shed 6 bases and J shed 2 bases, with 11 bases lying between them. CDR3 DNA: TGTGCCAGCAGAAGGACGGTAGGCAATCAGCCCCAGCATTTT. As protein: CASRRTVGNQPQHF. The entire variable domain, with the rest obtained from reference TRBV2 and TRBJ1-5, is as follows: EPEVTQTPSHQVTQMGQEVILRCVPISNHLYFYWYRQILGQKVEFLVSFYNNEISEKSEIFDDQFSVERPDGSNFTLKIRSTKLEDSAMYFCASRRTVGNQPQHFGDGTRLSIL.

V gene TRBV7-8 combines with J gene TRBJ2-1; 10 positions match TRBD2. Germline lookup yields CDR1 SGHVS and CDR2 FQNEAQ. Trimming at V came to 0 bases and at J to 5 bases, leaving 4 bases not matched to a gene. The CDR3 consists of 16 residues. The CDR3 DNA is TGTGCCAGCAGCTTAGCGCCACTAGCGGGGAACAATGAGCAGTTCTTC. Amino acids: CASSLAPLAGNNEQFF.

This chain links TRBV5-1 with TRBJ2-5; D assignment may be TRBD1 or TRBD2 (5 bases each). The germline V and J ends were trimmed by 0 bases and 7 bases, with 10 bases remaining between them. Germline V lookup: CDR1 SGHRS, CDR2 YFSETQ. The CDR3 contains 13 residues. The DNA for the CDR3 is TGCGCCAGCAGCTTGGGCAGGGACGGGACCCAGTACTTC. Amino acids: CASSLGRDGTQYF. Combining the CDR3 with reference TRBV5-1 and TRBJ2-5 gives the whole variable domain KAGVTQTPRYLIKTRGQQVTLSCSPISGHRSVSWYQQTPGQGLQFLFEYFSETQRNKGNFPGRFSGRQFSNSRSEMNVSTLELGDSALYLCASSLGRDGTQYFGPGTRLLVL.

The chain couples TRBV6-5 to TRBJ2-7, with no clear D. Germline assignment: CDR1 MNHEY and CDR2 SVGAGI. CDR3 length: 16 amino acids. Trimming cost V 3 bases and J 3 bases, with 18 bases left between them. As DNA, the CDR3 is TGTGCCAGCAGTTATCATTTACCGGGTGACGGCTACGAGCAGTACTTC. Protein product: CASSYHLPGDGYEQYF.

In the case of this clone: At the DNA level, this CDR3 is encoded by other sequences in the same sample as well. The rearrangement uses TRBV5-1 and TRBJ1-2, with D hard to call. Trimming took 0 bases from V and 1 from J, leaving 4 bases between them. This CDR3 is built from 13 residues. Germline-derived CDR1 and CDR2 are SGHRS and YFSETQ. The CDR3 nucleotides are TGCGCCAGCAGCTTGGGGGATAACTATGGCTACACCTTC. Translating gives CASSLGDNYGYTF.

The CDR3 protein is CAWSVQMTDGYTF. Written as DNA, the CDR3 is TGTGCCTGGAGTGTACAGATGACAGATGGCTACACCTTC. The chain is built from TRBV30 and TRBJ1-2; D might be TRBD1 (5 bases). The germline V gene has CDR1 GTSNPN and CDR2 SVGIG (reference sequence). Trimming took off 0 bases at V and 6 bases at J, with 11 bases between the two ends. The CDR3 totals 13 residues. Based on the CDR3 plus reference TRBV30 and TRBJ1-2, the full variable domain is SQTIHQWPATLVQPVGSPLSLECTVEGTSNPNLYWYRQAAGRGLQLLFYSVGIGQISSEVPQNLSASRPQDRQFILSSKKLLLSDSGFYLCAWSVQMTDGYTFGSGTRLTVV.

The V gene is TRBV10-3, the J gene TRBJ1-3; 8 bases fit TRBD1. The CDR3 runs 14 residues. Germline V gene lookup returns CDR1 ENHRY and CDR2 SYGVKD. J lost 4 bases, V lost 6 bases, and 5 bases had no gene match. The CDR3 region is CAIRPGQEGNTIYF. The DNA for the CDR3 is TGTGCCATCAGACCGGGACAGGAAGGAAACACCATATATTTT.

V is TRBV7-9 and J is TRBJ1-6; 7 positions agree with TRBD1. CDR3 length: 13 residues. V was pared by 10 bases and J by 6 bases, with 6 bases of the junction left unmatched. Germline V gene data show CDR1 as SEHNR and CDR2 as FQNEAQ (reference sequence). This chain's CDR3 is CATSAGGNSPLHF. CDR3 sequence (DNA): TGTGCCACTTCGGCAGGGGGTAATTCACCCCTCCACTTT.

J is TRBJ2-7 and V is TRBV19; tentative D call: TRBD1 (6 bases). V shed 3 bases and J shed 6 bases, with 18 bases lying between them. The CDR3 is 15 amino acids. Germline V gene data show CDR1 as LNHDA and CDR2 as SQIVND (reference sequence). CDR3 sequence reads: CASSIGGRGVTEQYF. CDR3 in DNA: TGTGCCAGTAGTATTGGAGGCAGGGGAGTCACCGAGCAGTACTTC.

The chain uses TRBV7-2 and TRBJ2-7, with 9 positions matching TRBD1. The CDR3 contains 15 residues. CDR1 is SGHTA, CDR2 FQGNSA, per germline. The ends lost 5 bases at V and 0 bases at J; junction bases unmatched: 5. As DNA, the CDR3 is TGTGCCAGCAGCACCGGACAGGGGTTCTCCTACGAGCAGTACTTC. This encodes CASSTGQGFSYEQYF.

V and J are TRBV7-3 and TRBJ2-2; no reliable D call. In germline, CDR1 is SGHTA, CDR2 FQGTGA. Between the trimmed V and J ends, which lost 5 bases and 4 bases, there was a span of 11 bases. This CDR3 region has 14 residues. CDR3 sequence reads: CASSPDKTTGELFF. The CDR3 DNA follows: TGTGCCAGCAGCCCCGACAAAACCACCGGGGAGCTGTTTTTT.

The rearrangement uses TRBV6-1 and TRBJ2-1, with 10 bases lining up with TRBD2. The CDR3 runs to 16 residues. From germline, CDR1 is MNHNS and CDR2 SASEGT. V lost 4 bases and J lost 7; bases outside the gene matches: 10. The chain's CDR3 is CASSAPTSGMVNEQFF. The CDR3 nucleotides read TGTGCCAGCAGTGCCCCAACTAGCGGGATGGTGAATGAGCAGTTCTTC.

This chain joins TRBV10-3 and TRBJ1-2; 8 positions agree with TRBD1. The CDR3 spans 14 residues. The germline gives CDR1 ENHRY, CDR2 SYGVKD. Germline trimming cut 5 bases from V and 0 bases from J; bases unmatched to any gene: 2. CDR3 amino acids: CAISPGQANYGYTF. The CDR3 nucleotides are TGTGCCATCAGTCCGGGACAGGCTAACTATGGCTACACCTTC.